The clone carrying this T cell receptor (beta chain) was seen only once. The CDR3 spans 14 residues. CDR1 is MDHEN, CDR2 SYDVKM, per germline. V was cut by 1 base and J by 5 bases, with 12 bases left in between. This record belongs to a study of shared clonotypes between healthy human individuals. TCRdb's copy holds only in-frame clones and misses some; the assay was immunoSEQ multiplex PCR. This table has around 2.3 million clones, approximately 96% appearing once. The J gene is TRBJ2-7, the V gene TRBV28; possibly TRBD1 or TRBD2 for D (6 bases each). This sequence originates from a young man in good health. Sequenced input: naive CD4+ T cells sorted from blood. Noted subset: CD45RA+ positively selected. The CDR3 DNA sequence: TGTGCCAGCAGTTTATCTCAGGAGGGGGACGAGCAGTACTTC. Translation: CASSLSQEGDEQYF.